The 14 T cell receptor beta chains in this list originate from one sample, sequenced in a study of T-cell reconstitution after alpha-beta-depleted transplantation in children. The library targeted TCRbeta and was prepared with unique molecular identifiers. TCRdb re-called the PCR reads through MiXCR, storing one row per CDR3 protein. Here the sample spans about 150,000 distinct CDR3 sequences, approximately 10% being singletons. Sequencing was performed on PBMCs, taken before TCRalphabeta/CD19-depleted stem cell transplant. All receptors derive from a boy younger than 10 with acute myeloid leukemia, due to receive a stem cell transplant.

Many counts were recorded for this clonotype. V is TRBV9 and J is TRBJ2-1, with 9 bases matching TRBD2. J lost 2 bases, V lost 0 bases, and 6 bases had no gene match. Germline V gene data show CDR1 as SGDLS and CDR2 as YYNGEE. The CDR3 runs 17 residues. As DNA, the CDR3 is TGTGCCAGCAGCGTAGGGAACCGACTAGCGGCCTACAATGAGCAGTTCTTC. Its translation is CASSVGNRLAAYNEQFF.

This rearrangement joins TRBV19 to TRBJ2-4, with D perhaps matching TRBD2 (6 bases). CDR3 size: 16 residues. Germline V gene data show CDR1 as LNHDA and CDR2 as SQIVND (reference sequence). V lost 1 base and J 1 base, leaving 11 bases between the germline ends. The CDR3 loop is CASSIVPGAAKNIQYF. Here the CDR3 DNA reads TGTGCCAGTAGTATAGTCCCGGGAGCGGCCAAAAACATTCAGTACTTC.

For this clonotype: A much larger clone is a single base away; this may be a read error. The chain joins TRBV5-1 to TRBJ1-1; the D is unclear. In germline, CDR1 is SGHRS, CDR2 YFSETQ. The V and J ends lost 0 bases and 4 bases respectively, with 13 bases between them. This CDR3 has 15 residues. CDR3 bases: TGCGCCAGCAGCTTGGCCATCAGACGGATCACTGAAGCTTTCTTT. Amino acids: CASSLAIRRITEAFF.

This clonotype was detected many times. The rearrangement uses TRBV7-6 and TRBJ2-3, with TRBD2 matching over 9 bases. Trimming removed 5 bases from V and 2 bases from J; junction bases left unmatched: 8. The CDR3 is 16 residues long. CDR1 and CDR2 (germline): SGHVS, FNYEAQ. The DNA of the CDR3 is TGTGCCAGCAGCCCTGGGACTAGCAGCTACACAGATACGCAGTATTTT. This encodes CASSPGTSSYTDTQYF.

This clonotype was counted ten times or more. The chain employs TRBV10-3 and TRBJ1-1, with D possibly being TRBD1 (5 bases). The V end was cut by 6 bases, the J end by 4 bases, with 18 bases between. The CDR3 extends over 15 amino acids. Germline V gene sequence: CDR1 ENHRY, CDR2 SYGVKD. CDR3 nucleotides: TGTGCCATCAGGGGGGGATGGGGCTTGGGCACTGAAGCTTTCTTT. It encodes CAIRGGWGLGTEAFF.

The sample holds many counts of this clonotype. The rearrangement links TRBV7-9 to TRBJ2-7; D is uncertain. The CDR3 runs 12 residues. The V gene's germline CDR1 is SEHNR and CDR2 FQNEAQ (reference sequence). V was pared by 2 bases and J by 5 bases, with 7 bases between. The CDR3 is CASSLSGNEQYV. In DNA, the CDR3 is TGTGCCAGCAGCTTATCTGGGAACGAGCAGTACGTC.

This clonotype showed up many times. This chain connects TRBV28 to TRBJ2-5, with 7 bases identical to TRBD2. J was trimmed by 5 bases and V by 6 bases; bases with no gene match: 12. The CDR3 spans 15 residues. CDR1 is MDHEN, CDR2 SYDVKM, per germline. DNA for the CDR3: TGTGCCAGCAGCAGTCCCGGCGGGAGTCGGGAGACCCAGTACTTC. Its translation is CASSSPGGSRETQYF.

As concerns this clonotype: One junction end disagrees with the germline gene, perhaps due to a read error. The rearrangement uses TRBV12-3 or TRBV12-4 and TRBJ1-6, with 8 bases that match TRBD1. CDR3 length: 18 amino acids. CDR3 sequence reads: CASCLYQRGVGQGSPLHF. In nucleotides, the CDR3 is TGTGCCAGCTGTTTATACCAAAGGGGGGTAGGACAGGGCTCACCCCTCCACTTT.

This clonotype was seen at least ten times. The J gene is TRBJ2-5, the V gene TRBV5-1, with D perhaps TRBD1 (6 bases). Per germline, CDR1 SGHRS and CDR2 YFSETQ. The CDR3 extends over 15 amino acids. The V gene lost 0 bases and the J gene lost 5 bases, with 14 bases spanning the gap. The CDR3 loop reads CASSLEVGARETQYF. The CDR3 coding sequence is TGCGCCAGCAGCTTGGAGGTGGGGGCGCGGGAGACCCAGTACTTC.

This clonotype appeared many times. This rearrangement joins TRBV11-3 to TRBJ2-1; TRBD1 aligns across 9 bases. The V gene end was trimmed by 4 bases and the J gene end by 6 bases; junction bases not matched to a gene: 22. The CDR3 sequence is 20 residues long. CDR1 is SGHNT and CDR2 is YENEEA in the germline V gene. CDR3 residues: CASSSWTGALPFFAVNEQFF. CDR3 in DNA: TGTGCCAGCAGCTCCTGGACAGGGGCTTTACCTTTTTTTGCCGTCAATGAGCAGTTCTTC.

This clonotype was recorded at least ten times. The chain employs TRBV2 and TRBJ2-7; TRBD1 matches 7 bases. After removal of 5 bases from V and 3 bases from J, the junction contained 13 bases not matched to a gene. The CDR3 has 16 amino acids. Germline V gene data show CDR1 as SNHLY and CDR2 as FYNNEI. Here the CDR3 reads CASSYTVGQESYEQYV. The CDR3 DNA is TGTGCCAGCAGTTACACCGTAGGACAGGAAAGCTACGAGCAGTACGTC.

The chain has TRBV4-2 and TRBJ2-3; TRBD2 matches at 8 bases. The CDR3 is 17 amino acids. The trim removed 0 bases at V and 2 bases at J, leaving 7 bases unmatched. The germline gives CDR1 LGHNA, CDR2 YNFKEQ. The CDR3 is CASSQDGSGGNTDTQYF. As DNA, the CDR3 is TGTGCCAGCAGCCAAGATGGATCGGGGGGGAACACAGATACGCAGTATTTT.

The table lists this clonotype with many counts. V usage is TRBV7-3 and J usage is TRBJ2-3; D is unresolved. The V gene's germline CDR1 is SGHTA and CDR2 FQGTGA. CDR3 length: 16 amino acids. Trimming removed 0 bases from V and 4 bases from J, with 14 bases in between. CDR3 loop: CASSLTGPERSDTQYF. The CDR3 DNA follows: TGTGCCAGCAGCTTAACAGGGCCGGAAAGGTCAGATACGCAGTATTTT.

This clonotype has a count of ten or more. This chain joins TRBV20-1 and TRBJ1-1, with a tentative D call TRBD1 (5 bases). Trimming removed 1 base from V and 1 base from J, with 7 bases in between. The germline CDR1 and CDR2 sequences are DFQATT and SNEGSKA (reference sequence). The CDR3 totals 13 residues. Written as DNA, the CDR3 is TGCAGTGCTAGAGCCACAGGGAACACTGAAGCTTTCTTT. It is translated as CSARATGNTEAFF.